This T cell receptor (beta chain) was obtained from a study of OX40 agonist ivuxolimab in advanced cancers. The assay was immunoSEQ multiplex PCR, and TCRdb's table has in-frame clones only and misses some. Of fewer than 90,000 clones in the sample, roughly 87% were seen once. This CDR3 spans 12 amino acids. Deletions cut 7 bases from V and 2 bases from J, with 8 bases between. Germline V gene lookup returns CDR1 MNHNY and CDR2 SVGAGI (reference sequence). Here the sequenced sample was CD4+ or CD8+ T cells sorted from blood, taken in a trial of the OX40 agonist ivuxolimab. The gene calls are TRBV6-6 and TRBJ1-2; no firm D call. This clonotype originated in an adult with an advanced solid tumor such as melanoma, head and neck, liver or kidney cancer. The CDR3 sequence: CASTGSNYGYTF. CDR3 DNA sequence: TGTGCCAGCACTGGGTCAAACTATGGCTACACCTTC.